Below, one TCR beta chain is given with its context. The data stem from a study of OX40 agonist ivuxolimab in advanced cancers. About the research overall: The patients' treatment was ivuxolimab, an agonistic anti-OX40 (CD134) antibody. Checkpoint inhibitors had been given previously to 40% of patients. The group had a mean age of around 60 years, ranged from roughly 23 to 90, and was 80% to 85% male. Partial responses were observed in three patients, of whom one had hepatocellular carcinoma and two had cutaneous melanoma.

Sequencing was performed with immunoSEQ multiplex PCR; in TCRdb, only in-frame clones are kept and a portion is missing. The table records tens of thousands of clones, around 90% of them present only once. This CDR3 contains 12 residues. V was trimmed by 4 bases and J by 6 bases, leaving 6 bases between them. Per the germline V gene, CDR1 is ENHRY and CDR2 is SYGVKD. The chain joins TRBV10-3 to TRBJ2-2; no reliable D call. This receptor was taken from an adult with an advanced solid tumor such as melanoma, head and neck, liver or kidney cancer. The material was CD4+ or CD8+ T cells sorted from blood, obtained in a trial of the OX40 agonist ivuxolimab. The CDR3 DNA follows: TGTGCCATCAGTGGGAGCCCCGGGGAGCTGTTTTTT. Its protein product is CAISGSPGELFF.